These 6 T cell receptor beta chains were all obtained from the same sample, sequenced in a study of identical twins. TCRdb re-called the 5' RACE reads with MiXCR, one entry per CDR3 protein. Of a few hundred thousand distinct CDR3 sequences in the sample, 24% were seen once. These data also formed part of another study, on T cells expressing NK-cell markers.

Sequenced input: CD4+ T cells sorted from blood. All receptors derive from a young woman in good health.

This clonotype was recorded a few times. The chain couples TRBV18 to TRBJ2-1; D is unresolved. There are 15 residues in the CDR3. Germline CDR1 KGHSH, CDR2 LQKENI. V lost 3 bases and J lost 0, with 9 bases in between. The CDR3 bases are TGTGCCAGCTCACCGTTATCCAGCTCCTACAATGAGCAGTTCTTC. Residues: CASSPLSSSYNEQFF.

The rearrangement uses TRBV5-1 and TRBJ1-5, with D possibly TRBD1 on 6 matching bases. This CDR3 is built from 15 residues. Per the germline V gene, CDR1 is SGHRS and CDR2 is YFSETQ. V lost 9 bases to trimming and J lost 6 bases, with 22 bases between them. Written as DNA, the CDR3 is TGCGCCAAAGGGGGGGGGCCCTGGAGGGGTCAGCCCCAGCATTTT. It encodes CAKGGGPWRGQPQHF.

The chain links TRBV28 to TRBJ1-5; tentative D call: TRBD1 (6 bases). Germline CDR1 and CDR2: MDHEN and SYDVKM. V lost 7 bases, J lost 6 bases, and 10 bases lay in between. The CDR3 is made up of 12 amino acids. The CDR3 spells CASTQGPQPQHF. The CDR3 DNA reads as TGTGCCAGCACCCAGGGGCCTCAGCCCCAGCATTTT.

The J gene is TRBJ2-1, the V gene TRBV5-1; 8 bases map to TRBD2. Germline values: CDR1 SGHRS, CDR2 YFSETQ. Trimming at V came to 3 bases and at J to 7 bases, leaving 6 bases not matched to a gene. The CDR3 sequence is 14 residues long. CDR3 in DNA: TGCGCCAGCAGCTGGACTAGCTCCTTGAATGAGCAGTTCTTC. It translates to CASSWTSSLNEQFF.

This clonotype has only a few counts. The V gene is TRBV10-3, the J gene TRBJ1-4; D might be TRBD1 (5 bases). CDR3 size: 12 residues. Germline lookup yields CDR1 ENHRY and CDR2 SYGVKD. V was clipped by 6 bases and J by 8 bases, with 10 bases between them. The CDR3, as DNA: TGTGCCATCAGCTCTCGGGGGGAAAAACTGTTTTTT. Encoded protein: CAISSRGEKLFF.

The rearrangement joins TRBV20-1 to TRBJ2-1; maybe TRBD1 (6 bases). The CDR3 is 14 residues long. The V end lost 6 bases, the J end lost 7 bases, and 19 bases lay between the germline ends. The germline gives CDR1 DFQATT, CDR2 SNEGSKA (reference sequence). Here the CDR3 DNA reads TGCAGTGCACCGGGACAACCAAGCTGGAATGAGCAGTTCTTC. This gives the protein CSAPGQPSWNEQFF.